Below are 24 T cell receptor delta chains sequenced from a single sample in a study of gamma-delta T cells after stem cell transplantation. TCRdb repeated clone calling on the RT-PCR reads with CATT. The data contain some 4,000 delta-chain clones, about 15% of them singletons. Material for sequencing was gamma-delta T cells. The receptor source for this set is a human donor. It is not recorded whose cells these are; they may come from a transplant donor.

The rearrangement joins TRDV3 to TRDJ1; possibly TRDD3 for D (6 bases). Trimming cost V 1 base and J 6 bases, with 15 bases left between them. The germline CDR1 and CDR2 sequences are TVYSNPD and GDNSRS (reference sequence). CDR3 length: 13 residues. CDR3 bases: TGTGCCTTTACCCGGGGGACCCCTAATAAACTCATCTTT. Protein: CAFTRGTPNKLIF.

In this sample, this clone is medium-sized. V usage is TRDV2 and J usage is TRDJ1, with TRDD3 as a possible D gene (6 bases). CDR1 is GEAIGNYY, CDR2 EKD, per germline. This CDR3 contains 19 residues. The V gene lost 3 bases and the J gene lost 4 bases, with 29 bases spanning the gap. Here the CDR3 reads CACDPRFTGRRSTYDKLIF. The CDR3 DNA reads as TGTGCCTGTGACCCCCGTTTTACTGGGAGACGGAGTACGTACGATAAACTCATCTTT.

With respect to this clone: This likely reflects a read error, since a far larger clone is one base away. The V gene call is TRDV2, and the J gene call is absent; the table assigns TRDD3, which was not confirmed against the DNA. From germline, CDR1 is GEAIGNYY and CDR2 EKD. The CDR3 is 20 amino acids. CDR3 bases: TGTGCCTGTGACACCGGAGGTTCCAGGAGGTACTGGGGCTACACCGATAAAATCATCTTT. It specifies CACDTGGSRRYWGYTDKIIF.

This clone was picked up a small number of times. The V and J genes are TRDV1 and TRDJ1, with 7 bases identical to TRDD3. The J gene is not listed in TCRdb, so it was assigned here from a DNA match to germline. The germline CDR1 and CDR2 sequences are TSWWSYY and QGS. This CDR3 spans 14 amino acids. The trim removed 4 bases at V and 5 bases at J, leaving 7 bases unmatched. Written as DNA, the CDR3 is TGTGCTCTTGGGGTATCCGAACTGGGGGATAAACTCATCTTT. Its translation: CALGVSELGDKLIF.

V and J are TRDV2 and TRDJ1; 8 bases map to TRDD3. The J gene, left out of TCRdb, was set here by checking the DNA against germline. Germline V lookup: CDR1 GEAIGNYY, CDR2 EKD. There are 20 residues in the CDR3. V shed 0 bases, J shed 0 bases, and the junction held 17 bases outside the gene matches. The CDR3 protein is CACDTAGDNSPSDYTDKLIF. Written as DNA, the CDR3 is TGTGCCTGTGACACCGCGGGGGATAACAGCCCGTCCGATTACACCGATAAACTCATCTTT.

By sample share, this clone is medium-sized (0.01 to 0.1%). The CDR3 DNA sequence: TGTGCTCTTGGGGAGGCTGGGGGTCCCGGGGTCACAGCACAACTCTTCTTT. Amino acid sequence: CALGEAGGPGVTAQLFF. The chain is built from TRDV1 and TRDJ2; 7 bases fit TRDD3. The J segment lost 5 bases and the V segment lost 3 bases, leaving 12 bases of the junction unmatched. CDR3 length equals 17 residues. Germline CDR1 is TSWWSYY and CDR2 is QGS.

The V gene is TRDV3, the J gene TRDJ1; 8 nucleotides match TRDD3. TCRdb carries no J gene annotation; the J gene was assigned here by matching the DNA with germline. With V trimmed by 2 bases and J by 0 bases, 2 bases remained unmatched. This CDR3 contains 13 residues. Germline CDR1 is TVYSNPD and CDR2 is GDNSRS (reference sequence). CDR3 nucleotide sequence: TGTGCCTTTGGACTGGGGGACACCGATAAACTCATCTTT. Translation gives CAFGLGDTDKLIF. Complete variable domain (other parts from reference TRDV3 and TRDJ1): CDKVTQSSPDQTVASGSEVVLLCTYDTVYSNPDLFWYRIRPDYSFQFVFYGDNSRSEGADFTQGRFSVKHILTQKAFHLVISPVRTEDSATYYCAFGLGDTDKLIFGKGTRVTVEP.

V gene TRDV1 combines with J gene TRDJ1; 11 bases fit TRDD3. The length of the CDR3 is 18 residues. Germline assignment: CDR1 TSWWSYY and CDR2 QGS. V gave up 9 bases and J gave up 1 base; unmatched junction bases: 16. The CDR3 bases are TGTGCTCTCAATACCGAGGCCTGGGGGATACAGGGCACCGATAAACTCATCTTT. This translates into CALNTEAWGIQGTDKLIF.

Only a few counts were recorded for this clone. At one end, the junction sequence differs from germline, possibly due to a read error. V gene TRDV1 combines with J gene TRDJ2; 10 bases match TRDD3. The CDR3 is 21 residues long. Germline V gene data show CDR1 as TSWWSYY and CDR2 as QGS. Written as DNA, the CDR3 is TGTGCTCTTGGGGAAACGCAGGGGGATACGCATTACCACGCTTTGACAGCACGACTCTTCTTT. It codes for CALGETQGDTHYHALTARLFF.

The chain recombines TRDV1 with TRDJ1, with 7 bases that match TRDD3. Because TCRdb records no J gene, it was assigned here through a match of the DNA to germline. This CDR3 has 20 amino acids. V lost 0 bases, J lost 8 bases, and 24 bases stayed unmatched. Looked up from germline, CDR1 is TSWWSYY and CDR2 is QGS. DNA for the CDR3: TGTGCTCTTGGGGAACTTGGGACTACTGTGAGTGGGGGAAAATCGGTAAAACTCATCTTT. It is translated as CALGELGTTVSGGKSVKLIF.

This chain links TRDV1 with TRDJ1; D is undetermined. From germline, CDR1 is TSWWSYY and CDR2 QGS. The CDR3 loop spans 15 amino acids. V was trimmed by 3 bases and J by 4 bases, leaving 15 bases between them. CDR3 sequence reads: CALGDRSHGGDKLIF. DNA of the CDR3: TGTGCTCTTGGGGACCGTTCCCATGGTGGCGATAAACTCATCTTT.

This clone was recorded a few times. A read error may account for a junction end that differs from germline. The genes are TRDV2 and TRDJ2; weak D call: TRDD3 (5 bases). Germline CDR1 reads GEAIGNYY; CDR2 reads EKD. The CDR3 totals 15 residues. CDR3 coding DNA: TGTGCCTGTGACATACTGGTGGCTTTGACCTCACACCTCTTCTTT. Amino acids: CACDILVALTSHLFF.

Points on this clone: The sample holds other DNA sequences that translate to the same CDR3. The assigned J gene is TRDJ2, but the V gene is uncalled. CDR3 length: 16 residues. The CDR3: CASPYCVIALTAQLFF. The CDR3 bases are TGTGCCTCCCCATACTGTGTTATAGCTTTGACAGCACAACTCTTCTTT.

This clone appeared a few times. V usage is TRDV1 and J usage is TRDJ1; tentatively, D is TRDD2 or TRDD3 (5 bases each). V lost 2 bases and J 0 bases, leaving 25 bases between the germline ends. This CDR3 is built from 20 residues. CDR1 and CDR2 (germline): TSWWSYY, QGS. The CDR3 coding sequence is TGTGCTCTTGGGGAAGGTCCTAGTAGGGGACCCAGGGAGTACACCGATAAACTCATCTTT. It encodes CALGEGPSRGPREYTDKLIF.

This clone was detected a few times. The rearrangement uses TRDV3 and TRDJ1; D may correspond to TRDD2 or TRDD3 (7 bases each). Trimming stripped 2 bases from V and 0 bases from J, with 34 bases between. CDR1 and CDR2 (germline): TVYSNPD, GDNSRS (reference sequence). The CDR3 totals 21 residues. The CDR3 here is CAFSWFLPTGGGGPYTDKLIF. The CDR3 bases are TGTGCCTTTTCCTGGTTCCTACCGACAGGGGGTGGGGGACCCTACACCGATAAACTCATCTTT.

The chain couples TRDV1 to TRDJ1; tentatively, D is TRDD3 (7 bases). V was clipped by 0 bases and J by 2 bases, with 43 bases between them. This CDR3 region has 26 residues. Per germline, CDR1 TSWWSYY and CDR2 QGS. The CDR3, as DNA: TGTGCTCTTGGGGAACTCTCTGAGGCATCCTACTACCCTCTACTGGGGATCCCTGGGAGGACCGATAAACTCATCTTT. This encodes CALGELSEASYYPLLGIPGRTDKLIF.

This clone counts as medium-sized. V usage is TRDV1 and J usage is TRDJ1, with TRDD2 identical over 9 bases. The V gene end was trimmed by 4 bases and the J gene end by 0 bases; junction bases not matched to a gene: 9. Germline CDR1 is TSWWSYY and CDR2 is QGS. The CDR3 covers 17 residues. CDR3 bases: TGTGCTCTTGGGGGCCTTCCTACGAGGGGATACACCGATAAACTCATCTTT. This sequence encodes CALGGLPTRGYTDKLIF.

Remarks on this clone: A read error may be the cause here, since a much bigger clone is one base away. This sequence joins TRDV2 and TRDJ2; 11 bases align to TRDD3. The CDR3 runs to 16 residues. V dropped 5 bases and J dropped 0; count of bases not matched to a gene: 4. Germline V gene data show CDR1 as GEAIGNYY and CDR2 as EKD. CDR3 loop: CACVTLGDTLTAQLFF. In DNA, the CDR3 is TGTGCCTGTGTCACACTGGGGGATACTTTGACAGCACAACTCTTCTTT.

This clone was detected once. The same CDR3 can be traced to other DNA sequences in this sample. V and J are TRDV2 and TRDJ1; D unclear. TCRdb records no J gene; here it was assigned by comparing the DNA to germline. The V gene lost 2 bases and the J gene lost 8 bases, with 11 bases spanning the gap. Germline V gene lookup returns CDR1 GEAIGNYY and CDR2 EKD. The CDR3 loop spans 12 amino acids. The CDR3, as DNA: TGTGCCTGTGACAGAACGGGCGGGAAACTCATCTTT. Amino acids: CACDRTGGKLIF.

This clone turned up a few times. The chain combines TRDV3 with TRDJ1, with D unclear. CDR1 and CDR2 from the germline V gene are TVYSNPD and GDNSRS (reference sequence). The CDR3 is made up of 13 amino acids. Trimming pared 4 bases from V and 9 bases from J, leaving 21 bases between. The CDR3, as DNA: TGTGCCTCTCGCCCCCCACTTACCCTAGAACTCATCTTT. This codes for CASRPPLTLELIF. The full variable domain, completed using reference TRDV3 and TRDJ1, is CDKVTQSSPDQTVASGSEVVLLCTYDTVYSNPDLFWYRIRPDYSFQFVFYGDNSRSEGADFTQGRFSVKHILTQKAFHLVISPVRTEDSATYYCASRPPLTLELIFGKGTRVTVEP.

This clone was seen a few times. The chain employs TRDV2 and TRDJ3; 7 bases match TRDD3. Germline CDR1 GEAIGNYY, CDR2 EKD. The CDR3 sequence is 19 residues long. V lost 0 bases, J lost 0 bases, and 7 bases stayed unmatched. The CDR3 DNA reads TGTGCCTGTGACACCTACTGGGGCCCCAGCTCCTGGGACACCCGACAGATGTTTTTC. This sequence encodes CACDTYWGPSSWDTRQMFF.

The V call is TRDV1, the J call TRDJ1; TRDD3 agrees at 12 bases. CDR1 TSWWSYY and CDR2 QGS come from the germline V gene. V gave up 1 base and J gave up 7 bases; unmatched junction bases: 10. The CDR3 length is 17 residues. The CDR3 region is CALGEQSGTGGYPKLIF. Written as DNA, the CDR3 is TGTGCTCTTGGGGAACAAAGCGGTACTGGGGGATACCCTAAACTCATCTTT.

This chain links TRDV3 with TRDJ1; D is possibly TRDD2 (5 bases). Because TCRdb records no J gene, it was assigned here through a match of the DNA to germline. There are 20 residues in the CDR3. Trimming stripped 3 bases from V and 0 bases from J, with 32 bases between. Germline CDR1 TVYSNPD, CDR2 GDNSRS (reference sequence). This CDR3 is CALRSLHFPQRWSHTDKLIF. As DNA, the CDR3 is TGTGCCTTACGTTCCCTACACTTCCCTCAAAGGTGGTCTCACACCGATAAACTCATCTTT.

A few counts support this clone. CDR3 DNA sequence: TGTGCCTTCATTTGTGATTACACCGATAAACTCATCTTT. Translating gives CAFICDYTDKLIF. The chain is built from TRDV3 and TRDJ1; D ambiguous. With 3 bases removed from V and 0 bases from J, the gap between germline ends came to 11 bases. CDR3 length: 13 amino acids. Germline values: CDR1 TVYSNPD, CDR2 GDNSRS (reference sequence).